Listed here are 19 T cell receptor beta chains from one sample, sequenced in a study of vaccination effects on CD4 cells after COVID-19. Only in-frame clones appear in the TCRdb table, and some are missing; sequencing was by immunoSEQ multiplex PCR. The table includes tens of thousands of clones, around 75% detected once. With the ViraFEST assay, the study expanded antigen-specific CD4+ T cells using viral peptide pools, then sequenced them. Cells that had been cultured for 10 days were the source of isolated CD4+ T cells. These receptors are not linked to any known antigen. The starting material was CD4+ T cells from PBMCs cultured with HCoV-229E spike peptides, obtained before COVID-19 vaccination. The receptors come from a human donor who received a COVID-19 vaccine.

The V gene is TRBV3-1 (or the pseudogene TRBV3-2), the J gene TRBJ1-2, with a weak D call TRBD1 (5 bases). Trimming cost V 0 bases and J 2 bases, with 10 bases left between them. This CDR3 has 15 residues. The germline gives CDR1 LGHDT, CDR2 YNNKEL (reference sequence). CDR3 protein: CASSQDSWGNYGYTF. The CDR3 nucleotides are TGTGCCAGCAGCCAAGATTCGTGGGGCAACTATGGCTACACCTTC.

The V gene is TRBV5-1, the J gene TRBJ2-3; D not certain. V was clipped by 3 bases and J by 3 bases, with 14 bases between them. CDR1 and CDR2 (germline): SGHRS, YFSETQ. There are 15 residues in the CDR3. The CDR3 is CASSSDPAGTDTQYF. CDR3 bases: TGCGCCAGCAGCTCGGACCCCGCTGGGACAGATACGCAGTATTTT.

V is TRBV2 and J is TRBJ2-7; no clear D. Germline CDR1 SNHLY, CDR2 FYNNEI. V was shortened by 1 base and J by 1 base, with 11 bases between the two germline ends. The CDR3 has 15 residues. The CDR3 DNA follows: TGTGCCAGCAGTGAAGAGGCCGCCAGATCCTACGAGCAGTACGTC. Translated: CASSEEAARSYEQYV.

This clone is a singleton in its sample. The V call is TRBV6-2 or TRBV6-3, the J call TRBJ1-5; maybe TRBD1 (5 bases). Trimming shortened V by 2 bases and J by 5 bases, and 10 bases separated the two germline ends. Germline V gene lookup returns CDR1 MNHEY and CDR2 SVGEGT. The CDR3 contains 14 residues. As DNA, the CDR3 is TGTGCCAGCAGTTACAGACAGTTTCATCAGCCCCAGCATTTT. This sequence encodes CASSYRQFHQPQHF.

J is TRBJ2-5 and V is TRBV18, with TRBD2 identical over 11 bases. The CDR3 totals 16 residues. Looked up from germline, CDR1 is KGHSH and CDR2 is LQKENI. The V segment lost 3 bases and the J segment 2 bases; nucleotides outside the gene matches: 5. The CDR3 region has the DNA TGTGCCAGCTCACCCCTAGGGACTAGCGGACAAGAGACCCAGTACTTC. Translating gives CASSPLGTSGQETQYF.

The chain is built from TRBV5-8 and TRBJ2-7; 10 bases agree with TRBD2. V gave up 4 bases and J gave up 3 bases; unmatched junction bases: 7. Germline loops: CDR1 SGHTS, CDR2 YDEGEE. The CDR3 contains 15 residues. The CDR3 here is CASSLTGTSVYEQYV. DNA of the CDR3: TGTGCCAGCAGCCTCACCGGGACTAGCGTCTACGAGCAGTACGTC.

The V gene is TRBV19, the J gene TRBJ2-2; D call uncertain. Germline assignment: CDR1 LNHDA and CDR2 SQIVND (reference sequence). Trimming left V 0 bases short and J 1 base short, with 9 bases between. CDR3 length equals 16 residues. The CDR3 nucleotides are TGTGCCAGTAGTATAGATCCGTGGGGGAACACCGGGGAGCTGTTTTTT. Its protein product is CASSIDPWGNTGELFF. The full variable domain, in which reference TRBV19 and TRBJ2-2 provide the parts outside the CDR3, is DGGITQSPKYLFRKEGQNVTLSCEQNLNHDAMYWYRQDPGQGLRLIYYSQIVNDFQKGDIAEGYSVSREKKESFPLTVTSAQKNPTAFYLCASSIDPWGNTGELFFGEGSRLTVL.

The table lists this clone with a few counts. V gene TRBV5-4 combines with J gene TRBJ2-2, with D uncertain. The CDR3 has 15 residues. The ends were cut back, 3 bases at V and 0 bases at J, with 9 bases in the middle. Germline lookup yields CDR1 SGHNT and CDR2 YYREEE (reference sequence). CDR3 amino acids: CASSSKTANTGELFF. DNA of the CDR3: TGTGCCAGCAGCTCCAAGACGGCGAACACCGGGGAGCTGTTTTTT.

This chain connects TRBV19 to TRBJ1-4; possibly TRBD1 for D (5 bases). CDR1 and CDR2 (germline): LNHDA, SQIVND (reference sequence). V was shortened by 1 base and J by 8 bases, with 14 bases between the two germline ends. This CDR3 has 15 residues. CDR3: CASSIGAGRGEKLFF. The CDR3 DNA follows: TGTGCCAGTAGTATAGGAGCAGGGAGGGGAGAAAAACTGTTTTTT.

This rearrangement joins TRBV5-1 to TRBJ1-1; D remains unclear. This CDR3 spans 13 amino acids. The V gene lost 3 bases and the J gene lost 4 bases, with 10 bases spanning the gap. CDR1 is SGHRS, CDR2 YFSETQ, per germline. CDR3 loop: CASSYQYGTEAFF. The DNA of the CDR3 is TGCGCCAGCAGCTACCAGTATGGCACTGAAGCTTTCTTT.

This chain joins TRBV7-2 and TRBJ1-5; D unresolved. The CDR3 consists of 13 residues. Germline V gene sequence: CDR1 SGHTA, CDR2 FQGNSA. Trimming removed 0 bases from V and 5 bases from J, with 5 bases in between. The CDR3 nucleotides read TGTGCCAGCAGCTTAGCGGCTCATCAGCCCCAGCATTTT. Its translation is CASSLAAHQPQHF.

The chain links TRBV29-1 to TRBJ2-5; 7 nucleotides line up with TRBD1. This CDR3 is 12 amino acids long. Germline CDR1 and CDR2: SQVTM and ANQGSEA. V lost 4 bases, J lost 3 bases, and 2 bases stayed unmatched. The CDR3, as DNA: TGCAGCGTTGCTACAGGGGAAGAGACCCAGTACTTC. The encoded protein is CSVATGEETQYF.

The rearrangement links TRBV5-1 to TRBJ2-5; 7 bases map to TRBD1. V lost 0 bases and J lost 6; bases outside the gene matches: 2. The V gene's germline CDR1 is SGHRS and CDR2 YFSETQ. CDR3 length: 13 amino acids. DNA of the CDR3: TGCGCCAGCAGCTTGGAGGGGGCTCAGACCCAGTACTTC. As protein: CASSLEGAQTQYF.

This chain connects TRBV12-5 to TRBJ1-1; 10 bases match TRBD1. Germline V gives CDR1 LGHNT, CDR2 FRNRAP. CDR3 length: 14 residues. After removal of 5 bases from V and 4 bases from J, the junction contained 4 bases not matched to a gene. The CDR3 region is CASGPGTGVTEAFF. The CDR3 DNA follows: TGTGCTAGTGGTCCAGGGACAGGGGTCACTGAAGCTTTCTTT. Drawing the rest from reference TRBV12-5 and TRBJ1-1, the complete variable domain is DARVTQTPRHKVTEMGQEVTMRCQPILGHNTVFWYRQTMMQGLELLAYFRNRAPLDDSGMPKDRFSAEMPDATLATLKIQPSEPRDSAVYFCASGPGTGVTEAFFGQGTRLTVV.

The chain employs TRBV15 and TRBJ2-5; unclear D gene. V dropped 8 bases and J dropped 4 bases, with 20 bases sitting between them. The CDR3 runs to 15 residues. Germline values: CDR1 LNHNV, CDR2 YYDKDF (reference sequence). CDR3 DNA sequence: TGTGCCACCGCACAGCCGGAAAGGCTGGGAGAGACCCAGTACTTC. Translated: CATAQPERLGETQYF.

V and J are TRBV4-1 and TRBJ1-5, with D possibly matching TRBD1 (6 bases). CDR3 size: 17 residues. Deletions cut 0 bases from V and 1 base from J, with 13 bases between. Germline CDR1 reads MGHRA; CDR2 reads YSYEKL. The CDR3 DNA sequence: TGCGCCAGCAGCCAAGATTGGACAGTGGCAAGCAATCAGCCCCAGCATTTT. This gives the protein CASSQDWTVASNQPQHF.

This clone was seen more than once but under ten times. V and J are TRBV5-1 and TRBJ1-1; 11 positions agree with TRBD1. Trimming took 2 bases from V and 3 from J; bases not matched to a gene: 3. Per the germline V gene, CDR1 is SGHRS and CDR2 is YFSETQ. The CDR3 contains 15 residues. The DNA of the CDR3 is TGCGCCAGCAGCTTCGTGGGACAGGGGGACACTGAAGCTTTCTTT. Translated: CASSFVGQGDTEAFF.

DNA for the CDR3: TGTGCCAGCAGCTCCAGGGTAGTGACCCTTGCAACTAATGAAAAACTGTTTTTT. Protein sequence: CASSSRVVTLATNEKLFF. The chain couples TRBV7-2 to TRBJ1-4, with D perhaps TRBD1 (5 bases). The CDR3 contains 18 residues. The germline gives CDR1 SGHTA, CDR2 FQGNSA. The V end was cut by 4 bases, the J end by 0 bases, with 18 bases between.

This sequence joins TRBV11-1 and TRBJ1-6, with 7 bases matching TRBD1. This CDR3 has 16 residues. Germline V lookup: CDR1 SGHAT, CDR2 FQDESV (reference sequence). V shed 5 bases, J shed 7 bases, and the junction held 11 bases outside the gene matches. The CDR3 DNA is TGTGCCAGCAGCCCCGCGGGGGGCAGGGGGAATTCACCCCTCCACTTT. This encodes CASSPAGGRGNSPLHF.